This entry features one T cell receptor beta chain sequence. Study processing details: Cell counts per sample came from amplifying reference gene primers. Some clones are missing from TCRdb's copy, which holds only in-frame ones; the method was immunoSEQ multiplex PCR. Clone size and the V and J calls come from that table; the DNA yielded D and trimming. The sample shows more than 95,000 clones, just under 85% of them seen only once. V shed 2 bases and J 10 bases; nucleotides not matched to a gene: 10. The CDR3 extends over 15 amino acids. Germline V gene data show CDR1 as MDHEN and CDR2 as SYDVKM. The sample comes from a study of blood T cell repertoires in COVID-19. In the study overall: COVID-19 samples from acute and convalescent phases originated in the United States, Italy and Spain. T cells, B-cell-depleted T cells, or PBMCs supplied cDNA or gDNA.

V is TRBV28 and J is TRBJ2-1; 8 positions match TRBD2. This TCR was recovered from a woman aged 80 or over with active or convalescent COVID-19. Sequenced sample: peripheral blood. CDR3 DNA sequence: TGTGCCAGCAGTTTAGATAGCGGGACCCCGGGGGAGCAGTTCTTC. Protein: CASSLDSGTPGEQFF.